This TCR beta chain comes out of a study of blood T cell repertoires in COVID-19. Study-level information: Researchers got acute and convalescent COVID-19 samples from the United States, Italy and Spain.

This clone was counted ten times or more. Sequencing was performed with immunoSEQ multiplex PCR; in TCRdb, only in-frame clones are kept and a portion is missing. The table shows about 120,000 clones, with over 65% occurring only once. Germline V gene sequence: CDR1 SGHTA, CDR2 FQGNSA. There are 14 residues in the CDR3. V trimming: 5 bases; J trimming: 9 bases; junction bases outside the gene matches: 9. The sequence derives from a human donor with acute or convalescent COVID-19. The donor label of this sample is uncertain. J is TRBJ2-1 and V is TRBV7-2; 8 nucleotides agree with TRBD1. Sequencing was done on a sample of peripheral blood. CDR3 amino acids: CASSLSGQAGEQFF. The CDR3 bases are TGTGCCAGCAGCCTCTCGGGACAGGCGGGTGAGCAGTTCTTC.